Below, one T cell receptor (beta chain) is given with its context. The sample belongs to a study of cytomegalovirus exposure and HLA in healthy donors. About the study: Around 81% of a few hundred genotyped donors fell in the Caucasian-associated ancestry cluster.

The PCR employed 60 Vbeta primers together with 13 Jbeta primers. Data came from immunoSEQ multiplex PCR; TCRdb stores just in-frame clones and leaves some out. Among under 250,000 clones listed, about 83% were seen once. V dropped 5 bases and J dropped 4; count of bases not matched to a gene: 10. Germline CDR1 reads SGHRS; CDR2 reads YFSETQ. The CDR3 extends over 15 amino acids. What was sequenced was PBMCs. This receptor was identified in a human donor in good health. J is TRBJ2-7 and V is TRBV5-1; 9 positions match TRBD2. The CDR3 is CASREIAGVQYEQYF. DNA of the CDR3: TGCGCCAGCAGGGAGATAGCGGGAGTTCAGTACGAGCAGTACTTC.